This T cell receptor beta chain emerged from a study of T cell repertoires in cytomegalovirus infection. Study summary: From public TCR beta signatures came an indication of both CMV infection and matching HLA type.

TCRdb analysed the reads with MiXCR anew, one entry per CDR3 protein. The data show fewer than 200,000 distinct CDR3 sequences, 14% seen once. There are many counts of this clonotype. Its antigen remains unknown. Study-level results: The response measured ex vivo was dominated by TCR beta clonotypes (HLA-C-restricted and CMV-specific).

The sample taken for sequencing was PBMCs. The receptor was derived from a human donor in good health (CMV status not recorded). Some clones in this sample may be carry-over from other donors' samples.

The chain's CDR3 is CASRRRQLFYGYTF. For the CDR3, the DNA is TGTGCCAGCAGGAGGAGACAGTTATTCTATGGCTACACCTTC. The rearrangement joins TRBV7-2 to TRBJ1-2, with TRBD1 as a possible D gene (5 bases). From germline, CDR1 is SGHTA and CDR2 FQGNSA. The CDR3 spans 14 residues. Deletions cut 6 bases from V and 4 bases from J, with 15 bases between. Together with reference TRBV7-2 and TRBJ1-2, the CDR3 gives the full variable domain: GAGVSQSPSNKVTEKGKDVELRCDPISGHTALYWYRQSLGQGLEFLIYFQGNSAPDKSGLPSDRFSAERTGGSVSTLTIQRTQQEDSAVYLCASRRRQLFYGYTFGSGTRLTVV.